The 7 T cell receptor beta chains below all came from one sample that was sequenced in a study of metastatic and nonmetastatic thyroid tumors. No patient received treatment before thyroid surgery. TCRdb called clones again from the PCR reads with MiXCR. There are approximately 22,000 clones in the sample; approximately 16% occur only once, and over 9.5% lies in the top ten. The specimen sequenced was tumor tissue. These receptors were taken from a female donor with papillary thyroid cancer or a benign thyroid nodule (not recorded which). Some clones in this sample may be carry-over from other donors' samples.

This clone rates as medium-sized (0.01 to 0.1%). The chain joins TRBV15 to TRBJ2-7, with 8 bases fitting TRBD1. The V segment lost 1 base and the J segment 1 base; nucleotides outside the gene matches: 3. The CDR3 covers 15 residues. Germline lookup yields CDR1 LNHNV and CDR2 YYDKDF (reference sequence). The DNA for the CDR3 is TGTGCCACCAGCAGAGTACAGGGGGGTTCCTACGAGCAGTACTTC. Its protein product is CATSRVQGGSYEQYF.

The V call is TRBV30, the J call TRBJ2-7, with D possibly being TRBD2 (6 bases). This CDR3 comprises 14 residues. Trimming shortened V by 2 bases and J by 2 bases, and 13 bases separated the two germline ends. CDR1 and CDR2 (germline): GTSNPN, SVGIG (reference sequence). The chain's CDR3 is CAWSPGLITYEQYF. In DNA, the CDR3 is TGTGCCTGGAGTCCGGGACTTATAACCTACGAGCAGTACTTC.

This clone occurred a few times. Germline is not matched at one junction end, which may reflect a read error. The rearrangement joins TRBV6-1 to TRBJ2-7, with D uncertain. CDR1 is MNHNS, CDR2 SASEGT, per germline. CDR3 length: 14 amino acids. CDR3 in DNA: TGTGCCAGCCCCCCCCCGGTACAAAGCTACGATCAGTACTTC. The encoded protein is CASPPPVQSYDQYF.

In this sample, this clone turned up many times. This chain connects TRBV7-9 to TRBJ1-3; D is unclear. Trimming removed 5 bases from V and 8 bases from J, with 10 bases in between. The CDR3 is 12 residues long. Germline V lookup: CDR1 SEHNR, CDR2 FQNEAQ (reference sequence). The CDR3 sequence: CASSTKGDTIYF. The DNA of the CDR3 is TGTGCCAGCAGCACTAAAGGAGACACCATATATTTT.

This clone was recorded at least ten times. The rearrangement uses TRBV20-1 and TRBJ2-7; D not certain. The V and J ends lost 2 bases and 3 bases respectively, with 17 bases between them. Per germline, CDR1 DFQATT and CDR2 SNEGSKA (reference sequence). The CDR3 runs to 15 residues. Here the CDR3 reads CSARIGLPGVYEQYF. The DNA for the CDR3 is TGCAGTGCTAGAATCGGGCTCCCTGGGGTCTACGAGCAGTACTTC.

This clone occurred many times. The junction and the germline gene differ at one end; a read error may be behind it. The same CDR3 can be traced to other DNA sequences in this sample. V and J are TRBV6-1 and TRBJ1-5; maybe TRBD1 (5 bases). The CDR3 sequence is 14 residues long. CDR1 is MNHNS and CDR2 is SASEGT in the germline V gene. In nucleotides, the CDR3 is TGTGCCAGCAGTGAATTGTATGGACATCAGCCCCAACATTTT. Amino acids: CASSELYGHQPQHF.

This clone showed up just a few times. This may be a read error: a much more frequent sequence differs by one nucleotide. The V gene is TRBV20-1, the J gene TRBJ1-5; perhaps TRBD1 as D (5 bases). The CDR3 runs to 14 residues. Germline V CDR1 and CDR2: DFQATT, SNEGSKA (reference sequence). CDR3 nucleotides: TGCAGTGCTAGAGTCGGGCAGGTTTTGGGGCCCCGGCATTTT. It translates to CSARVGQVLGPRHF.